The entry that follows covers one TCR beta chain sequence. The germline gives CDR1 PRHDT, CDR2 FYEKMQ (reference sequence). This CDR3 spans 17 amino acids. V was clipped by 0 bases and J by 0 bases, with 9 bases between them. After extraction with the RNeasy kit, about 0.45 to 1 ug of the RNA was reverse transcribed using random hexamers. An immunoSEQ multiplex PCR amplified TCR beta CDR3 over 54 Vbeta and 13 Jbeta. Each CDR3 protein gets one entry after TCRdb re-called the immunoSEQ multiplex PCR reads with MiXCR. The table has approximately 180,000 distinct CDR3 sequences, roughly 91% seen once; the top ten hold about 0.1%. Patients with Susac syndrome showed fulfilment of recently defined diagnostic criteria for definite or probable disease. These data are taken from a study of CD8 T cells in Susac syndrome. Study-level information: Patients with Susac syndrome were therapy-naive, treated with corticosteroids, or treated with intravenous immunoglobulin alone when blood was collected.

This chain uses TRBV13 with TRBJ1-6, with D unclear. The sequenced material came from CD4+ T cells from PBMCs. The sequence was obtained from a human donor with Susac syndrome. CDR3 in amino acids: CASSLGAGSSYNSPLHF. The CDR3 DNA is TGTGCCAGCAGCTTAGGGGCGGGTAGCTCCTATAATTCACCCCTCCACTTT.